This is a list of T cell receptor beta chains from one sample in a study of CD8+CD57+ T cells in acquired aplastic anemia. TCRdb processed the reads anew with MiXCR; each CDR3 protein has one entry. The sample consists of 250,000 to 350,000 distinct CDR3 sequences, about 56% of them appearing once. Specimen: sorted CD4+, CD8+, or CD8+CD57+ T cells (not recorded which) from PBMCs. Receptors were obtained from a human donor with severe aplastic anemia or a healthy control (not recorded which). Each CDR3 is given with its conserved first and last residue. The D gene is left open where the match is weak. Size is omitted from some rows. Given values are once, few, many or a class for expanded clones.

d_call,clone_size,cdr3_length,j_call,v_call,cdr3_aa,cdr3_nt
TRBD2,once,17,TRBJ2-7,TRBV7-8,CASSFGGLAGGPYEQYF,TGTGCCAGCAGCTTTGGGGGACTAGCGGGAGGGCCTTACGAGCAGTACTTC
.,.,12,TRBJ2-7,TRBV7-3,CASSLRYYEQYF,TGTGCCAGCAGCTTGAGGTACTACGAGCAGTACTTC
TRBD2,.,17,TRBJ2-5,TRBV20-1,CSARVLRTSGTMETQYF,TGCAGTGCTAGAGTCCTTAGGACTAGCGGGACAATGGAGACCCAGTACTTC
.,.,15,TRBJ1-5,TRBV24-1,CATSDLVNHQETQHF,TGTGCCACCAGTGATTTGGTAAATCACCAAGAGACCCAGCATTTT
.,.,14,TRBJ1-6,TRBV19,CASSPGTLNSPLHF,TGTGCCAGTAGCCCCGGGACTCTTAATTCACCCCTCCACTTT
TRBD1,once,16,TRBJ1-4,TRBV29-1,CSALQGPGAFNEKLFF,TGCAGCGCTTTACAGGGGCCGGGGGCCTTTAATGAAAAACTGTTTTTT
TRBD2,once,18,TRBJ2-7,TRBV15,CATSRARGLAGGAYEQYF,TGTGCCACCAGCAGAGCCCGGGGACTAGCGGGGGGGGCCTACGAGCAGTACTTC
.,.,12,TRBJ1-5,TRBV10-3,CAISALGQPQHF,TGTGCCATCAGTGCTTTGGGACAGCCCCAGCATTTT
.,.,14,TRBJ1-1,TRBV3-1,CASSQETRYTEAFF,TGTGCCAGCAGCCAAGAAACCAGGTACACTGAAGCTTTCTTT
TRBD1,many,13,TRBJ1-6,TRBV20-1,CSARTTGNSPLHF,TGCAGTGCTAGGACGACAGGGAATTCACCCCTCCACTTT
.,.,14,TRBJ2-5,TRBV7-3,CASSQEGALETQYF,TGTGCCAGCAGCCAAGAAGGGGCGCTAGAGACCCAGTACTTC
.,few,13,TRBJ2-1,TRBV15,CATSSPGNNEQFF,TGTGCCACCAGCAGTCCCGGGAACAATGAGCAGTTCTTC
.,.,9,TRBJ2-2,TRBV20-1,CSASGELFF,TGCAGTGCTAGCGGGGAGCTGTTTTTT
.,few,14,TRBJ2-7,TRBV19,CASSDRVGHYEQYF,TGTGCCAGTAGTGACCGGGTTGGGCACTATGAGCAGTACTTC
TRBD2,.,16,TRBJ2-1,TRBV6-5,CASSYGTSGRAREQFF,TGTGCCAGCAGTTACGGGACTAGCGGGAGGGCGAGGGAGCAGTTCTTC
.,.,12,TRBJ2-1,TRBV20-1,CSAGGAGDEQFF,TGCAGTGCTGGGGGGGCTGGGGATGAGCAGTTCTTC
.,.,13,TRBJ1-2,TRBV7-2,CASSEAGNYGYTF,TGTGCCAGCAGCGAGGCAGGAAACTATGGCTACACCTTC
TRBD1,.,15,TRBJ1-5,TRBV19,CASSEQGALKQPQHF,TGTGCCAGTAGTGAGCAGGGGGCTCTGAAACAGCCCCAGCATTTT
TRBD2,.,16,TRBJ2-3,TRBV5-1,CASSFLAGGSTDTQYF,TGCGCCAGCAGCTTCTTAGCGGGAGGGAGCACAGATACGCAGTATTTT
.,few,16,TRBJ2-7,TRBV20-1,CSARDQGTANTYEQYF,TGCAGTGCTAGAGATCAGGGGACCGCGAACACCTACGAGCAGTACTTC
.,many,17,TRBJ1-5,TRBV4-2,CASSQDINPGARQPQHF,TGTGCCAGCAGCCAAGATATCAATCCGGGGGCGAGGCAGCCCCAGCATTTT
.,.,14,TRBJ2-5,TRBV29-1,CSVEDGGPQETQYF,TGCAGCGTTGAGGACGGGGGCCCTCAAGAGACCCAGTACTTC
TRBD1,few,16,TRBJ2-7,TRBV15,CATSSSRSGQGYEQYF,TGTGCCACCAGCAGCTCCAGGTCGGGACAGGGCTACGAGCAGTACTTC
.,many,16,TRBJ1-2,TRBV4-2,CASSPPPPDGNYGYTF,TGTGCCAGCAGCCCCCCCCCTCCGGACGGAAACTATGGCTACACCTTC
.,.,14,TRBJ1-5,TRBV12-3/TRBV12-4,CASSSLANNQPQHF,TGTGCCAGCAGTTCCCTAGCGAACAATCAGCCCCAGCATTTT
.,many,15,TRBJ2-7,TRBV12-3/TRBV12-4,CASSFVAANKDEQYF,TGTGCCAGCAGTTTCGTGGCAGCGAATAAAGACGAGCAGTACTTC
TRBD1,.,13,TRBJ2-7,TRBV5-1,CASRDRGLSEQYF,TGCGCCAGCCGAGACAGGGGGCTAAGCGAGCAGTACTTC
TRBD1,.,13,TRBJ1-1,TRBV19,CASKGDRNTEAFF,TGTGCCAGTAAGGGGGACAGAAACACTGAAGCTTTCTTT
.,.,12,TRBJ1-2,TRBV10-3,CAITQDNYGYTF,TGTGCCATCACCCAAGATAACTATGGCTACACCTTC
.,.,15,TRBJ2-2,TRBV15,CATSRGGVNTGELFF,TGTGCCACCAGCAGAGGGGGGGTGAACACCGGGGAGCTGTTTTTT
.,.,13,TRBJ2-1,TRBV10-1,CASSADSYNEQFF,TGCGCCAGCAGCGCGGACAGTTACAATGAGCAGTTCTTC
.,.,13,TRBJ1-2,TRBV7-9,CASSGNRADGYTF,TGTGCCAGCAGCGGGAACAGGGCGGACGGCTACACCTTC
TRBD1,many,15,TRBJ1-6,TRBV7-9,CASSSPDRGNSPLHF,TGTGCCAGCAGCTCTCCGGACAGGGGTAATTCACCCCTCCACTTT
.,once,12,TRBJ1-2,TRBV2,CASSERVNGNTF,TGTGCCAGCAGTGAACGGGTAAACGGAAACACCTTC
.,.,15,TRBJ1-2,TRBV6-1,CASSVGQGLLKGYTF,TGTGCCAGCAGTGTAGGGCAGGGTTTACTAAAAGGCTACACCTTC
TRBD2,once,16,TRBJ2-7,TRBV10-3,CASTRSGRGLSYEQYF,TGTGCCAGCACTCGAAGCGGGAGGGGTCTCTCCTACGAGCAGTACTTC
TRBD1,.,15,TRBJ2-3,TRBV24-1,CASSADRGPTDTQYF,TGCGCCAGCAGTGCTGACAGGGGGCCGACAGATACGCAGTATTTT
TRBD1,.,13,TRBJ1-1,TRBV7-2,CASSSNLLGQDDF,TGTGCCAGCAGCTCCAACCTTCTAGGACAGGACGACTTT
TRBD1,many,12,TRBJ2-5,TRBV20-1,CSATTGEGTQYF,TGCAGTGCCACTACAGGGGAAGGGACCCAGTACTTC
TRBD1,once,14,TRBJ2-5,TRBV7-6,CASSYTRQGKTQYF,TGTGCCAGCAGCTACACAAGACAGGGAAAGACCCAGTACTTC
.,few,13,TRBJ1-6,TRBV20-1,CSARRQHNSPLHF,TGCAGTGCTAGGAGACAGCATAATTCACCCCTCCACTTT
TRBD2,.,15,TRBJ2-3,TRBV7-2,CASSLISGSPDTQYF,TGTGCCAGCAGCTTAATTAGCGGGAGCCCAGATACGCAGTATTTT
.,.,15,TRBJ1-5,TRBV19,CASRTGSAGNQPQHF,TGTGCCAGTAGAACAGGCTCAGCGGGCAATCAGCCCCAGCATTTT
.,.,14,TRBJ2-7,TRBV29-1,CSVTRTATPYEQYF,TGCAGCGTTACGCGGACAGCTACTCCCTACGAGCAGTACTTC
TRBD1,few,12,TRBJ1-2,TRBV20-1,CSARQGARGYTF,TGCAGTGCCCGACAGGGGGCGCGTGGCTACACCTTC
TRBD2,.,17,TRBJ2-5,TRBV5-1,CASSLSLAGGPQETQYF,TGCGCCAGCAGCTTGTCCCTAGCGGGGGGGCCCCAAGAGACCCAGTACTTC
.,many,14,TRBJ1-6,TRBV5-8,CASSLADNNSPLHF,TGTGCCAGCAGCTTGGCCGACAATAATTCACCCCTCCACTTT
.,many,14,TRBJ1-1,TRBV6-5,CASSYSPASTEAFF,TGTGCCAGCAGTTACTCGCCTGCGAGCACTGAAGCTTTCTTT
TRBD2,.,16,TRBJ2-3,TRBV20-1,CSARDGLAGVTDTQYF,TGCAGTGCTAGAGATGGACTAGCGGGGGTCACAGATACGCAGTATTTT
.,many,15,TRBJ1-4,TRBV11-2,CASSLIGGPREKLFF,TGTGCCAGCAGCTTAATTGGAGGGCCTCGGGAAAAACTGTTTTTT
TRBD1,.,15,TRBJ2-7,TRBV2,CASSEAGQGTLEQYF,TGTGCCAGCAGTGAGGCCGGACAGGGTACCCTCGAGCAGTACTTC
.,.,15,TRBJ2-2,TRBV6-6,CASSYVQGRTGELFF,TGTGCCAGCAGTTACGTACAGGGGAGGACCGGGGAGCTGTTTTTT